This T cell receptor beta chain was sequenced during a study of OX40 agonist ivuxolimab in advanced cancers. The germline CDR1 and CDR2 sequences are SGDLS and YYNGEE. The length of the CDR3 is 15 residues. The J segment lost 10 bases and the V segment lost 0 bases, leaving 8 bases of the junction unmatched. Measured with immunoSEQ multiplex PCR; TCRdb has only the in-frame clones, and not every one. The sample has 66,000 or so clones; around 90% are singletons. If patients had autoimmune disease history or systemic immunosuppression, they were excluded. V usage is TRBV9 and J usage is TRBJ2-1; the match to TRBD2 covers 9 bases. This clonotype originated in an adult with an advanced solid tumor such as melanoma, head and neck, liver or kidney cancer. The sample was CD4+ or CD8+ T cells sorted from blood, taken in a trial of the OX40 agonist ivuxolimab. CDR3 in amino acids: CASSVGYPSGKEQFF. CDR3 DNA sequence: TGTGCCAGCAGCGTAGGATATCCTAGCGGGAAGGAGCAGTTCTTC.